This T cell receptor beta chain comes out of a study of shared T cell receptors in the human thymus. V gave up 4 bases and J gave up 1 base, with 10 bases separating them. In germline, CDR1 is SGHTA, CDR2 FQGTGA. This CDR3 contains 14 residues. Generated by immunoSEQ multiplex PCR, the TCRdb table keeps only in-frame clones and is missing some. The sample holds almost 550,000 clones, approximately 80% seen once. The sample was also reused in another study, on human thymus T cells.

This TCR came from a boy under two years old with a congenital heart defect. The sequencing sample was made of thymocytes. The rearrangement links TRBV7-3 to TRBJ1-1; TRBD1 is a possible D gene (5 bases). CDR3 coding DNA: TGTGCCAGCAGCTGGGGGGACGGGAACACTGAAGCTTTCTTT. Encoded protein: CASSWGDGNTEAFF.